These 32 T cell receptor beta chains originate from one sample sequenced in a study of beta chain features in type 1 diabetes. The isolated RNA, all of it, was reverse transcribed, so expressed TCRB transcripts were what got sequenced. The method was immunoSEQ multiplex PCR; TCRdb's version includes in-frame clones alone and lacks a portion of them. The data hold 350,000 or so clones, with roughly a fifth observed a single time. Sequenced input: naive CD4+ T cells from blood. The receptors originated from a woman aged 18-35 years in good health.

The V gene is TRBV5-1, the J gene TRBJ2-7, with 11 positions matching TRBD1. The CDR3 covers 15 residues. V lost 4 bases and J lost 4; bases outside the gene matches: 7. Germline CDR1 is SGHRS and CDR2 is YFSETQ. CDR3: CASSPGQGAWYEQYF. CDR3 in DNA: TGCGCCAGCAGCCCTGGACAGGGGGCATGGTACGAGCAGTACTTC.

The rearrangement uses TRBV7-9 and TRBJ2-5; the D gene is possibly TRBD2 (5 bases). The V end lost 3 bases, the J end lost 4 bases, and 9 bases lay between the germline ends. CDR3 size: 13 residues. Looked up from germline, CDR1 is SEHNR and CDR2 is FQNEAQ (reference sequence). The CDR3, as DNA: TGTGCCAGCAGCTTGGGAGTTGTAGAGACCCAGTACTTC. This encodes CASSLGVVETQYF.

This clone came up a few times. The rearrangement uses TRBV30 and TRBJ1-4, with a possible D match to TRBD1 (5 bases). Germline loops: CDR1 GTSNPN, CDR2 SVGIG (reference sequence). This CDR3 is 13 amino acids long. Trimming cost V 7 bases and J 6 bases, with 15 bases left between them. The CDR3 DNA sequence: TGTGCCTCGGAAGCAGTAGGGGATGAAAAACTGTTTTTT. It encodes CASEAVGDEKLFF. Variable domain in full (rest from reference TRBV30 and TRBJ1-4): SQTIHQWPATLVQPVGSPLSLECTVEGTSNPNLYWYRQAAGRGLQLLFYSVGIGQISSEVPQNLSASRPQDRQFILSSKKLLLSDSGFYLCASEAVGDEKLFFGSGTQLSVL.

This clone turned up a few times. The CDR3 loop reads CASSSPGRETQYF. The DNA of the CDR3 is TGTGCCAGCAGCTCCCCGGGGAGGGAGACCCAGTACTTC. The genes are TRBV11-2 and TRBJ2-5; maybe TRBD2 (6 bases). This CDR3 contains 13 residues. Germline V gives CDR1 SGHAT, CDR2 FQNNGV. Trimming removed 4 bases from V and 5 bases from J, with 11 bases in between.

This clone was counted once. The chain has TRBV11-3 and TRBJ2-1; 9 bases are a match to TRBD2. Unmatched junction bases numbered 16, after V lost 5 bases and J lost 8 bases. The CDR3 covers 17 residues. The germline gives CDR1 SGHNT, CDR2 YENEEA. The CDR3 DNA follows: TGTGCCAGCAGCCTCGTTAGCGCGGGAGGGCCTGGGTATGAGCAGTTCTTC. This encodes CASSLVSAGGPGYEQFF.

This clone was counted between two and nine times. The chain joins TRBV5-1 to TRBJ2-7, with 7 bases matching TRBD2. The CDR3 totals 16 residues. V shed 0 bases, J shed 0 bases, and the junction held 6 bases outside the gene matches. CDR1 is SGHRS, CDR2 YFSETQ, per germline. The CDR3 region is CASSLVAGVYSYEQYF. The CDR3 nucleotides are TGCGCCAGCAGCTTGGTTGCGGGAGTATACTCCTACGAGCAGTACTTC.

This chain joins TRBV5-6 and TRBJ2-7, with 7 bases lining up with TRBD1. The CDR3 covers 13 residues. The junction had 4 bases not matched to a gene; V was cut back by 6 bases and J by 1 base. Germline values: CDR1 SGHDT, CDR2 YYEEEE. CDR3 bases: TGTGCCAGCAAAAGACAGGGTTCCTACGAGCAGTACTTC. The encoded protein is CASKRQGSYEQYF.

The gene calls are TRBV12-5 and TRBJ2-3; weak D call: TRBD1 (5 bases). Germline-derived CDR1 and CDR2 are LGHNT and FRNRAP. The CDR3 is made up of 12 amino acids. Trimming took off 4 bases at V and 5 bases at J, with 7 bases between the two ends. The CDR3 is CASGSTGDTQYF. The CDR3 bases are TGTGCTAGTGGTTCCACAGGAGATACGCAGTATTTT. The complete variable domain, with remaining parts taken from reference TRBV12-5 and TRBJ2-3, reads DARVTQTPRHKVTEMGQEVTMRCQPILGHNTVFWYRQTMMQGLELLAYFRNRAPLDDSGMPKDRFSAEMPDATLATLKIQPSEPRDSAVYFCASGSTGDTQYFGPGTRLTVL.

Only a few counts were recorded for this clone. The rearrangement links TRBV7-2 to TRBJ1-2; 9 positions match TRBD1. Germline lookup yields CDR1 SGHTA and CDR2 FQGNSA. J lost 0 bases, V lost 3 bases, and 5 bases had no gene match. The length of the CDR3 is 16 residues. This CDR3 is CASSFLQGAPNYGYTF. CDR3 sequence (DNA): TGTGCCAGCAGCTTTCTACAGGGGGCGCCTAACTATGGCTACACCTTC.

There are a few counts of this clone. V is TRBV7-2 and J is TRBJ2-7; D may be TRBD2 (7 bases). The CDR3 totals 14 residues. The V end was cut by 1 base, the J end by 4 bases, with 11 bases between. Germline CDR1 and CDR2: SGHTA and FQGNSA. The CDR3 is CASSLEGGRYEQYF. For the CDR3, the DNA is TGTGCCAGCAGCTTAGAGGGGGGGCGGTACGAGCAGTACTTC.

This sequence joins TRBV5-6 and TRBJ1-1, with a possible D match to TRBD1 (5 bases). CDR1 SGHDT and CDR2 YYEEEE come from the germline V gene. The CDR3 has 15 amino acids. The V end was cut by 3 bases, the J end by 2 bases, with 14 bases between. The CDR3 here is CASSSPWRGNTEAFF. The CDR3 nucleotides are TGTGCCAGCAGCTCCCCGTGGAGGGGAAACACTGAAGCTTTCTTT.

The chain is built from TRBV30 and TRBJ2-7, with 9 bases identical to TRBD2. CDR1 is GTSNPN and CDR2 is SVGIG in the germline V gene (reference sequence). Losses at the gene ends were 4 bases for V and 2 bases for J; bases not matched to a gene: 6. The CDR3 is 14 residues long. CDR3 DNA sequence: TGTGCCTGGAAACCGGGACTAGCCACCTACGAGCAGTACTTC. This encodes CAWKPGLATYEQYF.

The chain carries TRBV9 and TRBJ2-3; tentatively, D is TRBD2 (5 bases). CDR1 SGDLS and CDR2 YYNGEE come from the germline V gene. Trimming removed 0 bases from V and 2 bases from J, with 10 bases in between. This CDR3 is 15 amino acids long. The DNA of the CDR3 is TGTGCCAGCAGCGTAGACGGGCGGGTCACAGATACGCAGTATTTT. This translates into CASSVDGRVTDTQYF.

The chain links TRBV7-3 to TRBJ1-2; tentative D call: TRBD1 (6 bases). The length of the CDR3 is 16 residues. V lost 6 bases and J 4 bases, leaving 21 bases between the germline ends. The germline V gene has CDR1 SGHTA and CDR2 FQGTGA. The CDR3 DNA sequence: TGTGCCAGCAGTCCCCGGCCAGGGTTAGGGGGCTATGGCTACACCTTC. It is translated as CASSPRPGLGGYGYTF.

A few counts support this clone. The chain employs TRBV11-2 and TRBJ2-7, with D possibly matching TRBD1 (5 bases). The CDR3 spans 14 residues. In germline, CDR1 is SGHAT, CDR2 FQNNGV. V lost 5 bases and J 5 bases, leaving 16 bases between the germline ends. The CDR3 protein is CASSSAGSYNEQYF. CDR3 bases: TGTGCCAGCAGCAGCGCAGGGTCCTACAACGAGCAGTACTTC.

This clone was recorded only once. The V gene is TRBV5-1, the J gene TRBJ2-7; 7 nucleotides agree with TRBD2. Trimming cost V 0 bases and J 3 bases; bases outside gene matches: 6. Germline V lookup: CDR1 SGHRS, CDR2 YFSETQ. CDR3 size: 15 residues. The CDR3 protein is CASSLAGGLLYEQYF. CDR3 in DNA: TGCGCCAGCAGCTTGGCCGGGGGACTACTCTACGAGCAGTACTTC.

Notes on this clone: Other DNA sequences from this sample encode an identical CDR3 as well. The V gene is TRBV10-3, the J gene TRBJ2-7; no clear D. The ends were cut back, 4 bases at V and 5 bases at J, with 6 bases in the middle. CDR1 and CDR2 from the germline V gene are ENHRY and SYGVKD. The CDR3 has 11 residues. The CDR3 DNA is TGTGCCATCAGTGGTACAGACGAGCAGTACTTC. This sequence encodes CAISGTDEQYF.

This chain links TRBV2 with TRBJ1-1, with no clear D. CDR1 is SNHLY, CDR2 FYNNEI, per germline. V was cut by 3 bases and J by 3 bases, with 20 bases left in between. The CDR3 loop spans 17 amino acids. CDR3 residues: CASSDPPSGGPDTEAFF. The CDR3 coding sequence is TGTGCCAGCAGTGATCCCCCCTCGGGAGGGCCGGACACTGAAGCTTTCTTT.

The rearrangement joins TRBV19 to TRBJ2-4; D might be TRBD2 (5 bases). The germline gives CDR1 LNHDA, CDR2 SQIVND (reference sequence). The V gene lost 1 base and the J gene lost 6 bases, with 10 bases spanning the gap. This CDR3 comprises 14 residues. The CDR3 DNA reads TGTGCCAGTAGTATAGGTGTCGGAGGAAACATTCAGTACTTC. It yields the protein CASSIGVGGNIQYF.

This clone appeared once. The chain combines TRBV2 with TRBJ1-2, with 9 bases lining up with TRBD1. The CDR3 spans 15 residues. The germline V gene encodes CDR1 SNHLY and CDR2 FYNNEI. V lost 8 bases, J lost 4 bases, and 11 bases stayed unmatched. In nucleotides, the CDR3 is TGTGCCAGCGGGGGGCGGGACAGGGACGTCTATGGCTACACCTTC. Its translation: CASGGRDRDVYGYTF.

This chain joins TRBV9 and TRBJ2-3; D gene uncertain. The CDR3 has 12 amino acids. CDR1 SGDLS and CDR2 YYNGEE come from the germline V gene. Trimming removed 4 bases from V and 4 bases from J, with 7 bases in between. This CDR3 is CASSLEADTQYF. The CDR3 DNA reads as TGTGCCAGCAGCCTCGAGGCAGATACGCAGTATTTT. The whole variable domain, remainder taken from reference TRBV9 and TRBJ2-3, is DSGVTQTPKHLITATGQRVTLRCSPRSGDLSVYWYQQSLDQGLQFLIQYYNGEERAKGNILERFSAQQFPDLHSELNLSSLELGDSALYFCASSLEADTQYFGPGTRLTVL.

This chain joins TRBV9 and TRBJ2-2; D is unresolved. Trimming stripped 4 bases from V and 7 bases from J, with 14 bases between. CDR1 and CDR2 from the germline V gene are SGDLS and YYNGEE. The CDR3 covers 14 residues. The CDR3 is CASSLGSEYGELFF. CDR3 bases: TGTGCCAGCAGCCTAGGGTCTGAGTACGGGGAGCTGTTTTTT.

This sequence joins TRBV30 and TRBJ1-2, with D perhaps TRBD1 (5 bases). The CDR3 runs to 14 residues. V dropped 5 bases and J dropped 5 bases, with 18 bases sitting between them. Germline lookup yields CDR1 GTSNPN and CDR2 SVGIG (reference sequence). The CDR3 reads CAWLPGEWYYGYTF. In DNA form, the CDR3 reads TGTGCCTGGCTTCCGGGGGAATGGTATTATGGCTACACCTTC.

This clone has only a few counts. The chain links TRBV10-3 to TRBJ2-1; 8 nucleotides match TRBD2. Germline V gives CDR1 ENHRY, CDR2 SYGVKD. CDR3 length: 16 amino acids. The V segment lost 0 bases and the J segment 4 bases; nucleotides outside the gene matches: 5. CDR3 amino acids: CAISESTAGGYNEQFF. Here the CDR3 DNA reads TGTGCCATCAGTGAGTCGACCGCGGGGGGTTACAATGAGCAGTTCTTC.

The V and J genes are TRBV19 and TRBJ1-5, with D uncertain. This CDR3 has 12 amino acids. Germline values: CDR1 LNHDA, CDR2 SQIVND (reference sequence). V lost 3 bases to trimming and J lost 7 bases, with 7 bases between them. CDR3 region: CASSMLQQPQHF. DNA of the CDR3: TGTGCCAGTAGTATGTTGCAGCAGCCCCAGCATTTT.

In its sample, this clone was seen a few times. The chain combines TRBV30 with TRBJ2-1; no clear D. The V end lost 1 base, the J end lost 7 bases, and 5 bases lay between the germline ends. Germline CDR1 reads GTSNPN; CDR2 reads SVGIG (reference sequence). This CDR3 is built from 11 residues. CDR3 coding DNA: TGTGCCTGGAGTGGAGTTAATGAGCAGTTCTTC. Protein product: CAWSGVNEQFF. Filled out from reference TRBV30 and TRBJ2-1, the complete variable domain reads SQTIHQWPATLVQPVGSPLSLECTVEGTSNPNLYWYRQAAGRGLQLLFYSVGIGQISSEVPQNLSASRPQDRQFILSSKKLLLSDSGFYLCAWSGVNEQFFGPGTRLTVL.

The chain links TRBV5-1 to TRBJ2-7; D is unclear. The CDR3 consists of 12 residues. CDR1 and CDR2 (germline): SGHRS, YFSETQ. Trimming took 0 bases from V and 7 from J, leaving 8 bases between them. The chain's CDR3 is CASSLELSEQYF. The CDR3 DNA reads TGCGCCAGCAGCTTGGAGCTTTCGGAGCAGTACTTC. Filled out from reference TRBV5-1 and TRBJ2-7, the complete variable domain reads KAGVTQTPRYLIKTRGQQVTLSCSPISGHRSVSWYQQTPGQGLQFLFEYFSETQRNKGNFPGRFSGRQFSNSRSEMNVSTLELGDSALYLCASSLELSEQYFGPGTRLTVT.

The chain recombines TRBV7-2 with TRBJ2-7; unclear D gene. The germline V and J ends were trimmed by 4 bases and 4 bases, with 8 bases remaining between them. The CDR3 spans 12 residues. CDR1 and CDR2 (germline): SGHTA, FQGNSA. CDR3 region: CASSSTPYEQYF. The CDR3 DNA sequence: TGTGCCAGCAGCTCAACTCCGTACGAGCAGTACTTC.

This clone was detected only once. The rearrangement links TRBV5-1 to TRBJ1-2; maybe TRBD1 (6 bases). V was shortened by 3 bases and J by 6 bases, with 18 bases between the two germline ends. The CDR3 has 15 residues. Germline CDR1 reads SGHRS; CDR2 reads YFSETQ. The CDR3 loop reads CASSSLQGGKDGYTF. CDR3 nucleotide sequence: TGCGCCAGCAGCTCACTACAAGGGGGAAAGGATGGCTACACCTTC.

This clone has only a few counts. CDR3 in amino acids: CASSTKHPANYGYTF. The CDR3 DNA follows: TGCGCCAGCAGCACCAAACATCCAGCTAACTATGGCTACACCTTC. This chain joins TRBV5-1 and TRBJ1-2; no definite D call. Germline V gives CDR1 SGHRS, CDR2 YFSETQ. This CDR3 has 15 amino acids. V was pared by 4 bases and J by 0 bases, with 13 bases between.

The V and J genes are TRBV6-5 and TRBJ1-1; no firm D call. The CDR3 has 13 residues. V lost 5 bases and J 1 base, leaving 8 bases between the germline ends. Germline CDR1 is MNHEY and CDR2 is SVGAGI. CDR3 protein: CASSEAQNTEAFF. Written as DNA, the CDR3 is TGTGCCAGCAGTGAAGCTCAGAACACTGAAGCTTTCTTT.

Only a few counts were recorded for this clone. The chain combines TRBV13 with TRBJ1-1; D perhaps matches TRBD1 (5 bases). The CDR3 has 13 residues. Between the trimmed V and J ends, which lost 4 bases and 7 bases, there was a span of 13 bases. CDR1 and CDR2 (germline): PRHDT, FYEKMQ (reference sequence). The CDR3 DNA reads TGTGCCAGCAGCTATGGGACGCGGGGTGAAGCTTTCTTT. It encodes CASSYGTRGEAFF.